This T cell receptor beta chain was obtained from a study of Tregs in tolerant kidney transplant recipients. This clone showed up just once. Libraries were prepared by immunoSEQ multiplex PCR; TCRdb keeps only in-frame clonotypes and omits some of them. The data hold 92,000 or so clones, with 85% to 95% observed a single time. Trimming removed 4 bases at V and 4 bases at J, with 16 bases between. Germline assignment: CDR1 SQVTM and CDR2 ANQGSEA. This CDR3 comprises 14 residues. This chain joins TRBV29-1 and TRBJ2-5; no reliable D call. This clonotype was obtained from a human donor in good health. What was sequenced was CD8+ T cells from blood. The DNA of the CDR3 is TGCAGCGTTGTAGGGCGTCCCTTTCGAGAGACCCAGTACTTC. This encodes CSVVGRPFRETQYF.